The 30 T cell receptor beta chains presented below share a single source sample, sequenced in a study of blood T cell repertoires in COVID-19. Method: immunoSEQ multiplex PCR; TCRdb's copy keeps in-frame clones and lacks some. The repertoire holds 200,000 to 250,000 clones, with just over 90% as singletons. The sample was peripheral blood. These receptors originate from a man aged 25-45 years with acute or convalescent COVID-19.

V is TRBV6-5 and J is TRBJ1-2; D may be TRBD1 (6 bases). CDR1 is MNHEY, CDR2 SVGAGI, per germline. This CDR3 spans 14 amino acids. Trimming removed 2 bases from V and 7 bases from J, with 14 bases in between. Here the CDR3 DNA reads TGTGCCAGCAGTTACGAGGGGGTACGTTCTGGCTACACCTTC. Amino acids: CASSYEGVRSGYTF.

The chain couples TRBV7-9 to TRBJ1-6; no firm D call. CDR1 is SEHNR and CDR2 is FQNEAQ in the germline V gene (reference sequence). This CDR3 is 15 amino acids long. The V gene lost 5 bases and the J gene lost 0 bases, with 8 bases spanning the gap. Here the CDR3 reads CASSRESSYNSPLHF. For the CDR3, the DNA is TGTGCCAGCAGCAGGGAGAGCTCCTATAATTCACCCCTCCACTTT.

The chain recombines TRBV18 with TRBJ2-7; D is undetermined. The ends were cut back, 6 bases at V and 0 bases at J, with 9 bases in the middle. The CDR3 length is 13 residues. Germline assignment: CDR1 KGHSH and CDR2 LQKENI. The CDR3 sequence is CASSSVASYEQYF. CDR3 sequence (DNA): TGTGCCAGCTCCTCGGTAGCCTCCTACGAGCAGTACTTC. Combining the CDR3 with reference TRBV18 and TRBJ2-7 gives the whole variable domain NAGVMQNPRHLVRRRGQEARLRCSPMKGHSHVYWYRQLPEEGLKFMVYLQKENIIDESGMPKERFSAEFPKEGPSILRIQQVVRGDSAAYFCASSSVASYEQYFGPGTRLTVT.

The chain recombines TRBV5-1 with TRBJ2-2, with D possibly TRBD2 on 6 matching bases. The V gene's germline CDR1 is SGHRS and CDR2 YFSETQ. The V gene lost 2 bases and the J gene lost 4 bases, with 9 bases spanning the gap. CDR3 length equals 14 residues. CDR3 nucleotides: TGCGCCAGCAGCTTTGGAGGGTTCACCGGGGAGCTGTTTTTT. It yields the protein CASSFGGFTGELFF.

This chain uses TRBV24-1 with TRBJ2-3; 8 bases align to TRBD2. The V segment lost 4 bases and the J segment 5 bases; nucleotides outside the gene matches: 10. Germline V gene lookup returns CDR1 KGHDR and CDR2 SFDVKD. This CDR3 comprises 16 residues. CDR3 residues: CATSDPSAGVKDTQYF. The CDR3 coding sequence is TGTGCCACCAGTGACCCCTCAGCGGGAGTAAAAGATACGCAGTATTTT.

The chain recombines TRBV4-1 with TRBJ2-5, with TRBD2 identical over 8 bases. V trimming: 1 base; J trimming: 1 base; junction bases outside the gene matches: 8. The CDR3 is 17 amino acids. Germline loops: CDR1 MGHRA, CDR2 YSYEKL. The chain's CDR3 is CASSQVGAGVAQETQYF. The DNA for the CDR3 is TGCGCCAGCAGCCAAGTCGGAGCGGGGGTTGCCCAAGAGACCCAGTACTTC.

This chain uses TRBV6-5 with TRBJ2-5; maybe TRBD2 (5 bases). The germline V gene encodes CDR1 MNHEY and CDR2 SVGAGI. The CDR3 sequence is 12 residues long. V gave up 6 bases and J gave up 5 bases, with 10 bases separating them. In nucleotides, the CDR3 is TGTGCCAGCAGCGCGACGGGGGAGACCCAGTACTTC. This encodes CASSATGETQYF.

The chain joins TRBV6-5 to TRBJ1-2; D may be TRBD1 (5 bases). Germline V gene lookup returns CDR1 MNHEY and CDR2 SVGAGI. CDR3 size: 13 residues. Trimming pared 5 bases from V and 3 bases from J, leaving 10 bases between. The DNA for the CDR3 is TGTGCCAGCAGTATAGGGGCGGACTATGGCTACACCTTC. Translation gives CASSIGADYGYTF.

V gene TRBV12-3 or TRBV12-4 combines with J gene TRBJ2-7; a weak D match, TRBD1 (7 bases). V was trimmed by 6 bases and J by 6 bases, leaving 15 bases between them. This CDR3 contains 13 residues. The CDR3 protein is CASRWQGGSEQYF. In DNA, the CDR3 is TGTGCCAGCAGGTGGCAGGGGGGTAGCGAGCAGTACTTC.

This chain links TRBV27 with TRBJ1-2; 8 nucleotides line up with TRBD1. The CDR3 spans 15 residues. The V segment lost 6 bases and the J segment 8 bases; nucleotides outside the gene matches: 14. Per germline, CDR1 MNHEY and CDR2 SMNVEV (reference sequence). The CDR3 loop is CASSPRSPGGWGYTF. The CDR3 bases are TGTGCCAGCAGCCCCCGGTCCCCAGGGGGCTGGGGCTACACCTTC.

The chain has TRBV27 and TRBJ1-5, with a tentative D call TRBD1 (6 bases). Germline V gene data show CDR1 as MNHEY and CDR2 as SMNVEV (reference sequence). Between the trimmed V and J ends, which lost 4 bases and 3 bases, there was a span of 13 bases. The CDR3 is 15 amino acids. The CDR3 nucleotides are TGTGCCAGCAGTTCCCCAGGGGCGTCCAATCAGCCCCAGCATTTT. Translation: CASSSPGASNQPQHF.

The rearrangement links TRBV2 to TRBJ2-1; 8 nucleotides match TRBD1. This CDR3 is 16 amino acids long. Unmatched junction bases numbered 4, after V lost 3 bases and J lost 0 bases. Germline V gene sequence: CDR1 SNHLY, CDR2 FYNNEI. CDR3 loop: CASSDEDRASYNEQFF. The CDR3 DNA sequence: TGTGCCAGCAGTGACGAGGACAGGGCCTCCTACAATGAGCAGTTCTTC.

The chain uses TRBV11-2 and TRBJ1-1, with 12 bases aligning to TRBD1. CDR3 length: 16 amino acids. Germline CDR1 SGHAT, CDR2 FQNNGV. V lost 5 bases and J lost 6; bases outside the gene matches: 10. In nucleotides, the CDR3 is TGTGCCAGCAGCGGGACCTTGGGACAGGGGGCCTCTGAAGCTTTCTTT. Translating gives CASSGTLGQGASEAFF.

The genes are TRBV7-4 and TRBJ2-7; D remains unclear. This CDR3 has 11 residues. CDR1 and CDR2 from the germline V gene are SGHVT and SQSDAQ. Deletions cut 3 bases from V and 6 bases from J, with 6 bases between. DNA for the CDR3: TGTGCCAGCAGCTTGGCCACCGAGCAGTACTTC. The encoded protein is CASSLATEQYF.

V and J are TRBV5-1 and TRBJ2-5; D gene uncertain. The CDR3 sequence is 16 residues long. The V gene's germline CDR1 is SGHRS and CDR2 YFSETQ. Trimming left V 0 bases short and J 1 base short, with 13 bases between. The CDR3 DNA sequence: TGCGCCAGCAGCTTGGGCTCTCACAGCACCCAAGAGACCCAGTACTTC. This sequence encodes CASSLGSHSTQETQYF.

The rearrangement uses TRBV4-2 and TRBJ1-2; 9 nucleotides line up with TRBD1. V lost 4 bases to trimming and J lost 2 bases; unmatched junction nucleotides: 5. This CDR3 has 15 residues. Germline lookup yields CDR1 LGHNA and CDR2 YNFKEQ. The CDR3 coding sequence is TGTGCCAGCAGCCGAGGCGGGACAGGGAACTATGGCTACACCTTC. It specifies CASSRGGTGNYGYTF.

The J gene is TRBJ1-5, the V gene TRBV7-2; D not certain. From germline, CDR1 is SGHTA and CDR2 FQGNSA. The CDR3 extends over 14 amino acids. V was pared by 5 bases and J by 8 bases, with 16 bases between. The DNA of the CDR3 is TGTGCCAGCAGCCAGACGGGAGTAGATAAGCCCCAGCATTTT. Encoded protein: CASSQTGVDKPQHF.

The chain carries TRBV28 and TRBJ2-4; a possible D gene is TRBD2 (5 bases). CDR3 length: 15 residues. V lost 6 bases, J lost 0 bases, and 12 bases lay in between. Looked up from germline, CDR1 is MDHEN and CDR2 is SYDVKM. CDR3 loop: CASRKAVLAKNIQYF. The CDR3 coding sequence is TGTGCCAGCAGAAAAGCGGTCCTAGCCAAAAACATTCAGTACTTC.

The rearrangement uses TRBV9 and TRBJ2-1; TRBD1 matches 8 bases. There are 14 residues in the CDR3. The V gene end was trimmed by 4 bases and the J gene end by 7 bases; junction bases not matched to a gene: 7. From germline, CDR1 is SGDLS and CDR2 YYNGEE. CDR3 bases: TGTGCCAGCAGCAAGACAGGGGATAGAAATGAGCAGTTCTTC. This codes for CASSKTGDRNEQFF.

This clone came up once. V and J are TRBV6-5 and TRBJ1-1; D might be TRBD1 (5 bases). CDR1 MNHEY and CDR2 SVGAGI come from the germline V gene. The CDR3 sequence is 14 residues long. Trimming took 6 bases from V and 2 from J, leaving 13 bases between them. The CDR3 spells CASRVSDSNTEAFF. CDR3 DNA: TGTGCCAGCAGAGTAAGTGACAGTAACACTGAAGCTTTCTTT.

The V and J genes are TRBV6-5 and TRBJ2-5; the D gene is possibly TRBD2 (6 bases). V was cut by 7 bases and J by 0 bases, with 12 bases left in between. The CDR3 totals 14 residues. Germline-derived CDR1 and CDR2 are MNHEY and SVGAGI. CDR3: CASIFGGHQETQYF. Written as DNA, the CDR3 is TGTGCCAGCATTTTCGGGGGACACCAAGAGACCCAGTACTTC.

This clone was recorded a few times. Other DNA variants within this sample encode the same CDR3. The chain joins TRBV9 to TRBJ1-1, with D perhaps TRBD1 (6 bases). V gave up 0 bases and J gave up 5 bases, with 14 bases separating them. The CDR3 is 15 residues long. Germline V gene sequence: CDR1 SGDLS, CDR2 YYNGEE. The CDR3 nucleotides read TGTGCCAGCAGCGTAGGTGGGGGCGCCTGGACTGAAGCTTTCTTT. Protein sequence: CASSVGGGAWTEAFF.

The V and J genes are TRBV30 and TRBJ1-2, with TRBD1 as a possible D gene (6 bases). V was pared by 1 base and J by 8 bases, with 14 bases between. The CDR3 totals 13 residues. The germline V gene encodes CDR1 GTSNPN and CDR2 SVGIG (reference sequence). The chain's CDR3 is CAWSEGAGDGYTF. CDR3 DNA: TGTGCCTGGAGTGAAGGGGCAGGGGACGGCTACACCTTC.

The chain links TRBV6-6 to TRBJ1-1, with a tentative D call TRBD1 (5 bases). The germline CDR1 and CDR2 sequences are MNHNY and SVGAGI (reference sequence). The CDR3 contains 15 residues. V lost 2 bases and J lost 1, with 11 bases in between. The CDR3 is CASSYQGMWNTEAFF. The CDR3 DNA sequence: TGTGCCAGCAGTTACCAGGGAATGTGGAACACTGAAGCTTTCTTT.

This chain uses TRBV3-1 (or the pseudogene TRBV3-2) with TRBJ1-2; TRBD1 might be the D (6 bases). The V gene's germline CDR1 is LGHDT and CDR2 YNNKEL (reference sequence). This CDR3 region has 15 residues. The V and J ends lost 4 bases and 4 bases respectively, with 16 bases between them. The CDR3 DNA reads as TGTGCCAGCAGCCTACGGGGGGGGGCCGGCTATGGCTACACCTTC. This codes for CASSLRGGAGYGYTF.

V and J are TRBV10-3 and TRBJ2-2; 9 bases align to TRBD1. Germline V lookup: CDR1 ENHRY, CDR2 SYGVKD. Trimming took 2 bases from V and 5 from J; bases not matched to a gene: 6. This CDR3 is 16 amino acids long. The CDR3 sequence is CAISEGTGLRTGELFF. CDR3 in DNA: TGTGCCATCAGTGAGGGGACAGGGCTAAGGACCGGGGAGCTGTTTTTT.

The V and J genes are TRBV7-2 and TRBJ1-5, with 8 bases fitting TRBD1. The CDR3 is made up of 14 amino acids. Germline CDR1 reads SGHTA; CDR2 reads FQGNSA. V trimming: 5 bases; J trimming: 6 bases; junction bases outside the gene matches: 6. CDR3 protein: CASSNDRGGQPQHF. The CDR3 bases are TGTGCCAGCAGCAATGACAGGGGCGGTCAGCCCCAGCATTTT.

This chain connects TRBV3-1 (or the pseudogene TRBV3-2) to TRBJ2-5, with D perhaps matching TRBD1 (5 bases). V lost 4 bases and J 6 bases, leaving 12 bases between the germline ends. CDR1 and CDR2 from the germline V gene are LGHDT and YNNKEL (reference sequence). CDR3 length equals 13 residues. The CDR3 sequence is CASSLGARKTQYF. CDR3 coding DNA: TGTGCCAGCAGCCTAGGGGCGAGAAAGACCCAGTACTTC.

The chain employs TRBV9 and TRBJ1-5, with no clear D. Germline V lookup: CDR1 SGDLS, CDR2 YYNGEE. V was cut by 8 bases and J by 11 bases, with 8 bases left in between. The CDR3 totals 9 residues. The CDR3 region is CARGEAQHF. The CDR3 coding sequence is TGTGCCAGGGGAGAGGCCCAGCATTTT.

CDR3 sequence (DNA): TGTGCCAGTAGTACAGGGGCAACAGATACGCAGTATTTT. Protein product: CASSTGATDTQYF. The rearrangement joins TRBV19 to TRBJ2-3, with a tentative D call TRBD1 (6 bases). V lost 4 bases and J lost 3, with 8 bases in between. The CDR3 runs 13 residues. Germline V gene sequence: CDR1 LNHDA, CDR2 SQIVND (reference sequence).